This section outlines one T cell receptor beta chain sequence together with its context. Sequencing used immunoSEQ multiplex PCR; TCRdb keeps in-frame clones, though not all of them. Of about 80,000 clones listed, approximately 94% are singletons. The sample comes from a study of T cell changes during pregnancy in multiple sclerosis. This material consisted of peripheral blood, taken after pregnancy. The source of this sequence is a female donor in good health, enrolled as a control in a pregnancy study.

The CDR3 bases are TGTGCCAGCAGAATCGACAGAAGCACAGATACGCAGTATTTT. As protein: CASRIDRSTDTQYF. The chain couples TRBV6-5 to TRBJ2-3; TRBD1 might be the D (5 bases). Germline assignment: CDR1 MNHEY and CDR2 SVGAGI. The CDR3 length is 14 residues. V was shortened by 6 bases and J by 0 bases, with 10 bases between the two germline ends.